The 25 T cell receptor beta chains presented below share a single source sample, sequenced in a study of cytomegalovirus exposure and HLA in healthy donors. TCRdb keeps only in-frame clones here, not all; method: immunoSEQ multiplex PCR. This sample has tens of thousands of clones; roughly 95% occur once, and the top ten carry roughly 3.4%. Source material: PBMCs. The receptors stem from a woman aged 18-29 years in good health and CMV-seropositive.

The gene calls are TRBV5-1 and TRBJ2-2; TRBD2 agrees at 7 bases. The V segment lost 0 bases and the J segment 3 bases; nucleotides outside the gene matches: 14. The V gene's germline CDR1 is SGHRS and CDR2 YFSETQ. CDR3 length: 19 amino acids. CDR3 amino acids: CASSLAGSGGSLDTGELFF. CDR3 coding DNA: TGCGCCAGCAGCTTGGCCGGTTCGGGGGGATCGTTGGACACCGGGGAGCTGTTTTTT.

The CDR3 spells CAWSSQGLADRRTDTQYF. The DNA of the CDR3 is TGTGCCTGGAGTAGCCAGGGACTAGCGGACCGACGCACAGATACGCAGTATTTT. The chain has TRBV30 and TRBJ2-3, with 11 bases aligning to TRBD2. The CDR3 spans 18 residues. Trimming cost V 2 bases and J 1 base; bases outside gene matches: 11. CDR1 is GTSNPN and CDR2 is SVGIG in the germline V gene (reference sequence).

The chain uses TRBV5-1 and TRBJ2-3; 14 bases are shared with TRBD2. V lost 4 bases and J lost 2; bases outside the gene matches: 3. The CDR3 is 16 amino acids. Germline CDR1 and CDR2: SGHRS and YFSETQ. DNA of the CDR3: TGCGCCAGCAGCCCGGGACTAGCGGGGGACACAGATACGCAGTATTTT. Its translation is CASSPGLAGDTDTQYF.

The gene calls are TRBV28 and TRBJ1-1; the D is unclear. The CDR3 runs to 13 residues. Trimming removed 5 bases at V and 7 bases at J, with 14 bases between. The germline V gene has CDR1 MDHEN and CDR2 SYDVKM. The CDR3 DNA reads as TGTGCCAGCAGTCTCGAGGGAGGGATTGAAGCTTTCTTT. It is translated as CASSLEGGIEAFF.

The chain joins TRBV7-2 to TRBJ2-5, with 11 bases that match TRBD2. V trimming: 1 base; J trimming: 5 bases; junction bases outside the gene matches: 3. The CDR3 extends over 15 amino acids. Germline V gene sequence: CDR1 SGHTA, CDR2 FQGNSA. For the CDR3, the DNA is TGTGCCAGCAGCTTAGGGACTAGCGGGCGGGAGACCCAGTACTTC. Its translation: CASSLGTSGRETQYF.

The chain joins TRBV7-3 to TRBJ2-2; 9 bases map to TRBD1. Germline V lookup: CDR1 SGHTA, CDR2 FQGTGA. This CDR3 comprises 17 residues. The ends lost 4 bases at V and 3 bases at J; junction bases unmatched: 9. The CDR3 loop is CASSSHPGQGDTGELFF. The CDR3 DNA reads TGTGCCAGCAGCTCCCACCCGGGACAGGGAGACACCGGGGAGCTGTTTTTT.

The chain employs TRBV7-2 and TRBJ2-5; 15 nucleotides line up with TRBD2. The CDR3 length is 16 residues. V dropped 5 bases and J dropped 2; count of bases not matched to a gene: 3. Germline loops: CDR1 SGHTA, CDR2 FQGNSA. The CDR3 region is CASSLGLAGGQETQYF. In DNA, the CDR3 is TGTGCCAGCAGCCTGGGACTAGCGGGGGGTCAAGAGACCCAGTACTTC.

V is TRBV5-1 and J is TRBJ1-1; D gene unclear. The CDR3 totals 14 residues. CDR1 is SGHRS and CDR2 is YFSETQ in the germline V gene. The V end lost 2 bases, the J end lost 4 bases, and 12 bases lay between the germline ends. Written as DNA, the CDR3 is TGCGCCAGCAGCTTCCGAGGGAAGGTCACTGAAGCTTTCTTT. Protein sequence: CASSFRGKVTEAFF.

The chain has TRBV6-4 and TRBJ2-7; 7 bases map to TRBD2. From germline, CDR1 is MRHNA and CDR2 SNTAGT. Losses at the gene ends were 6 bases for V and 6 bases for J; bases not matched to a gene: 14. This CDR3 is 15 amino acids long. Written as DNA, the CDR3 is TGTGCCAGCAGCCCCACCATGGCGGGAGTTGCCGAGCAGTACTTC. Encoded protein: CASSPTMAGVAEQYF.

CDR3: CASSPIGGTGDGGELFF. In DNA, the CDR3 is TGTGCCAGCAGCCCCATAGGGGGGACAGGGGATGGCGGGGAGCTGTTTTTT. The V and J genes are TRBV4-2 and TRBJ2-2; 10 bases map to TRBD1. Trimming at V came to 4 bases and at J to 7 bases, leaving 12 bases not matched to a gene. This CDR3 spans 17 amino acids. Germline loops: CDR1 LGHNA, CDR2 YNFKEQ.

This sequence joins TRBV7-6 and TRBJ2-1, with D possibly being TRBD2 (6 bases). The CDR3 length is 17 residues. Trimming stripped 6 bases from V and 4 bases from J, with 22 bases between. Germline CDR1 is SGHVS and CDR2 is FNYEAQ. DNA of the CDR3: TGTGCCAGCAGTTCCATGGCGGGGACCTACCCATACAATGAGCAGTTCTTC. Residues: CASSSMAGTYPYNEQFF. The full variable domain, rest sourced from reference TRBV7-6 and TRBJ2-1, is GAGVSQSPRYKVTKRGQDVALRCDPISGHVSLYWYRQALGQGPEFLTYFNYEAQQDKSGLPNDRFSAERPEGSISTLTIQRTEQRDSAMYRCASSSMAGTYPYNEQFFGPGTRLTVL.

V gene TRBV7-3 combines with J gene TRBJ2-5; 7 nucleotides agree with TRBD2. The CDR3 is 13 amino acids. J gave up 4 bases and V 5 bases, and 4 bases lay outside the gene matches. Germline V lookup: CDR1 SGHTA, CDR2 FQGTGA. The CDR3 bases are TGTGCCAGCAGCCCCGGGGAGGGAGAGACCCAGTACTTC. It yields the protein CASSPGEGETQYF.

This chain uses TRBV5-1 with TRBJ2-7; 8 bases map to TRBD1. The V gene end was trimmed by 4 bases and the J gene end by 2 bases; junction bases not matched to a gene: 11. Germline CDR1 SGHRS, CDR2 YFSETQ. The CDR3 runs to 16 residues. This chain's CDR3 is CASSLNPGGGTYEQYF. As DNA, the CDR3 is TGCGCCAGCAGCCTAAACCCAGGGGGCGGGACCTACGAGCAGTACTTC.

The chain combines TRBV5-1 with TRBJ1-1, with TRBD1 identical over 7 bases. Germline CDR1 and CDR2: SGHRS and YFSETQ. V lost 0 bases and J lost 0; bases outside the gene matches: 8. This CDR3 has 17 residues. The CDR3 DNA follows: TGCGCCAGCAGCTTGGAAGCGACAGGGTTCATGAACACTGAAGCTTTCTTT. Translated, it gives CASSLEATGFMNTEAFF.

The CDR3 nucleotides are TGCGCCAGCAGCCCACTAGCGGGAGAAGGGGAGCTGTTTTTT. Protein: CASSPLAGEGELFF. The rearrangement links TRBV5-1 to TRBJ2-2; TRBD2 matches at 11 bases. The V segment lost 4 bases and the J segment 8 bases; nucleotides outside the gene matches: 4. Germline CDR1 reads SGHRS; CDR2 reads YFSETQ. The CDR3 length is 14 residues.

The gene calls are TRBV25-1 and TRBJ2-7; a possible D gene is TRBD1 (5 bases). CDR3 length: 15 amino acids. V was cut by 1 base and J by 3 bases, with 13 bases left in between. Germline V gene data show CDR1 as MGHDK and CDR2 as SYGVNS. CDR3 nucleotide sequence: TGTGCCAGCAGTGAATCTGTACAGGCTAACTACGAGCAGTACTTC. This gives the protein CASSESVQANYEQYF.

This rearrangement joins TRBV5-1 to TRBJ2-7; no firm D call. Trimming removed 4 bases from V and 4 bases from J, with 18 bases in between. The CDR3 sequence is 15 residues long. Per germline, CDR1 SGHRS and CDR2 YFSETQ. The CDR3 nucleotides are TGCGCCAGCAGCCTCGCGCGCGGCAAACTTTACGAGCAGTACTTC. It yields the protein CASSLARGKLYEQYF. The full variable domain, rest sourced from reference TRBV5-1 and TRBJ2-7, is KAGVTQTPRYLIKTRGQQVTLSCSPISGHRSVSWYQQTPGQGLQFLFEYFSETQRNKGNFPGRFSGRQFSNSRSEMNVSTLELGDSALYLCASSLARGKLYEQYFGPGTRLTVT.

CDR3 bases: TGTGCCAGCAGCCTAGGGGGGACTAGCTCCTACGAGCAGTACTTC. The encoded protein is CASSLGGTSSYEQYF. The J gene is TRBJ2-7, the V gene TRBV7-2, with 8 bases fitting TRBD2. The CDR3 is made up of 15 amino acids. With 5 bases clipped from V and 0 bases from J, the junction kept 6 bases outside the gene matches. Germline CDR1 SGHTA, CDR2 FQGNSA.

J is TRBJ2-7 and V is TRBV19; possibly TRBD2 for D (7 bases). Germline CDR1 is LNHDA and CDR2 is SQIVND (reference sequence). The CDR3 length is 14 residues. Trimming shortened V by 7 bases and J by 1 base, and 14 bases separated the two germline ends. The CDR3 is CASKGGSSSYEQYF. CDR3 in DNA: TGTGCCAGTAAGGGGGGGAGCAGTTCCTACGAGCAGTACTTC.

V and J are TRBV15 and TRBJ2-5; maybe TRBD1 (6 bases). V lost 0 bases and J lost 5, with 13 bases in between. This CDR3 spans 15 amino acids. From germline, CDR1 is LNHNV and CDR2 YYDKDF (reference sequence). The CDR3 DNA reads as TGTGCCACCAGCAGAGAAACAGGGTTTATGGAGACCCAGTACTTC. It encodes CATSRETGFMETQYF.

This chain connects TRBV4-1 to TRBJ1-5; D is possibly TRBD1 (6 bases). CDR1 and CDR2 (germline): MGHRA, YSYEKL. This CDR3 has 17 residues. Trimming left V 3 bases short and J 2 bases short, with 17 bases between. The CDR3 is CASSHSAGEGGNQPQHF. CDR3 sequence (DNA): TGCGCCAGCAGCCACTCAGCAGGGGAAGGGGGCAATCAGCCCCAGCATTTT.

The chain combines TRBV4-3 with TRBJ2-3; perhaps TRBD2 as D (6 bases). V dropped 4 bases and J dropped 4 bases, with 18 bases sitting between them. CDR1 and CDR2 (germline): LGHNA, YSLEER. The CDR3 spans 16 residues. The chain's CDR3 is CASSRRAPPGPDTQYF. CDR3 DNA sequence: TGCGCCAGCAGCCGGAGGGCTCCCCCCGGCCCAGATACGCAGTATTTT.

Concerning this clone itself: The same CDR3 also results from other DNA sequences found in this sample. The V and J genes are TRBV5-1 and TRBJ1-1, with 8 nucleotides matching TRBD1. The CDR3 is 15 amino acids. Germline trimming cut 2 bases from V and 1 base from J; bases unmatched to any gene: 4. Per the germline V gene, CDR1 is SGHRS and CDR2 is YFSETQ. The CDR3 loop reads CASSFGTGENTEAFF. CDR3 nucleotide sequence: TGCGCCAGCAGCTTCGGGACAGGAGAGAACACTGAAGCTTTCTTT.

The V call is TRBV5-1, the J call TRBJ1-3, with 11 bases identical to TRBD1. Trimming removed 4 bases from V and 9 bases from J; junction bases left unmatched: 6. Germline V CDR1 and CDR2: SGHRS, YFSETQ. This CDR3 has 14 residues. The CDR3 nucleotides read TGCGCCAGCAGCCTCGGGACAGGGGGACGCACCATATATTTT. This sequence encodes CASSLGTGGRTIYF.

The chain joins TRBV19 to TRBJ2-7; 9 bases line up with TRBD2. Germline V gene lookup returns CDR1 LNHDA and CDR2 SQIVND (reference sequence). The CDR3 extends over 16 amino acids. With 3 bases clipped from V and 0 bases from J, the junction kept 6 bases outside the gene matches. CDR3 sequence (DNA): TGTGCCAGTAGTATCGTAGCGGGGGCCACCTCCTACGAGCAGTACTTC. Protein: CASSIVAGATSYEQYF.